This T cell receptor beta chain was found in a study of shared clonotypes between healthy human individuals. It was CD45RO-negative cells, positively selected for CCR7, that made up naive CD8 cells, with terminally differentiated effector memory CD45RA+ cells excluded. The data were produced by immunoSEQ multiplex PCR, yet TCRdb's version contains in-frame clones alone and is incomplete. The repertoire holds about 2 million clones, about 95% seen once, with about 1.1% in the top ten. Whole-study results and caveats: Against clonotypes common to all four donors, non-shared ones had lower generation probabilities.

To note about this clone: Its specificity is not known.

The sequence was obtained from a man between 18 and 35 years old in good health. Input material: naive CD8+ T cells sorted from blood.

The CDR3 is CASSSNRDPYEQYF. The CDR3 bases are TGTGCCAGCAGCTCCAACAGGGACCCCTACGAGCAGTACTTC. This chain uses TRBV7-9 with TRBJ2-7; perhaps TRBD1 as D (6 bases). The CDR3 contains 14 residues. Germline V gene lookup returns CDR1 SEHNR and CDR2 FQNEAQ (reference sequence). V lost 4 bases and J 2 bases, leaving 12 bases between the germline ends.